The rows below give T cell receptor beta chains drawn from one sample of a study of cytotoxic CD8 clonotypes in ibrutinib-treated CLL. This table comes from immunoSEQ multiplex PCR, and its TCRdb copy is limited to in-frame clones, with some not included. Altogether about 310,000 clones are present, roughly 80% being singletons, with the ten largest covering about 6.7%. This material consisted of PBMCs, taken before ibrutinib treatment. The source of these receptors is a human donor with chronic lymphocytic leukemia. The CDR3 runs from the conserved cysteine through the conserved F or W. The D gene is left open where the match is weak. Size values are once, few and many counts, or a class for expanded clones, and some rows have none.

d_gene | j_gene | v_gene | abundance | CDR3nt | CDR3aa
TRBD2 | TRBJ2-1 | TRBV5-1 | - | TGCGCCAGCAGCTTGGCGGGGACTAGCGGGAGAGTGATCAATGAGCAGTTCTTC | CASSLAGTSGRVINEQFF
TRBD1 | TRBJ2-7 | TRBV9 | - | TGTGCCAGCAGTCGGGGACAGGGATTCTCCTACGAGCAGTACTTC | CASSRGQGFSYEQYF
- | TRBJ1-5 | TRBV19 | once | TGTGCCAGTCAGCCAGGGACAATTTATAGCAATCAGCCCCAGCATTTT | CASQPGTIYSNQPQHF
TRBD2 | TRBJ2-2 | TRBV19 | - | TGTGCCAGTAGAACCGGGACTAGCGTCGGGGAGCTGTTTTTT | CASRTGTSVGELFF
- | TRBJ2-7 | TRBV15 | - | TGTGCCACCAGCAGAGATACAGGGTGGGGGGAGCAGTACTTC | CATSRDTGWGEQYF
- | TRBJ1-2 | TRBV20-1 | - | TGCAGTGCCCGGAGTGGCTACACCTTC | CSARSGYTF
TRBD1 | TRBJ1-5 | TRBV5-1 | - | TGCGCCAGCAGCCCAGACAGGGGAGGGCAGCCCCAGCATTTT | CASSPDRGGQPQHF
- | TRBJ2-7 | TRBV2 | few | TGTGCCAGCACGACAGGTCCCCTCGAGCAGTACTTC | CASTTGPLEQYF
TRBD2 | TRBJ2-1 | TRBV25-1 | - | TGTGCCAGCAGTCCCGGGTCTAGCGGGATCCCCCAGTTAGTCTTC | CASSPGSSGIPQLVF
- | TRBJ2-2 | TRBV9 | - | TGTGCCAGCAGCCCCTCGGAATTGTGGGAGGCCGGGGAGCTGTTTTTT | CASSPSELWEAGELFF
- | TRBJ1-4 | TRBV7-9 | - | TGTGCCAGCAGCCTAGGCCACCCACGGCTTGAAAAACTGTTTTTT | CASSLGHPRLEKLFF
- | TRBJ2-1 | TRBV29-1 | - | TGCAGCGTTGACGAGGCAGAGCAGTTCTTC | CSVDEAEQFF
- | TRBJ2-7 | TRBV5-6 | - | TGTGCCAGCAGCTTGTATGGGGGAGCGTCCTACGAGCAGTACTTC | CASSLYGGASYEQYF
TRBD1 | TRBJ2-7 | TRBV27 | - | TGTGCCAGCAGCGGGACAGGGGCTTTGTACGAGCAGTACTTC | CASSGTGALYEQYF
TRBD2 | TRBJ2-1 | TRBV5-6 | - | TGTGCCGGCAGCATGATAGCGGGGCCGCAGTTCTTC | CAGSMIAGPQFF
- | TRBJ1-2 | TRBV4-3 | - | TGCGCCAGCAGCCAAGACAGCACTCACTATGGCTACACCTTC | CASSQDSTHYGYTF
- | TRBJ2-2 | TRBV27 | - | TGTGCCAGCAGTCAAACAGCGATCACCGGGGAGCTGTTTTTT | CASSQTAITGELFF
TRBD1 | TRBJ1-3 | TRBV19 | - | TGTGCCAGTAGTATGAGACAGGGTGCTGGAAACACCATATATTTT | CASSMRQGAGNTIYF
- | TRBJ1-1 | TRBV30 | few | TGTGCCTGGAGAATAGGACACGTAGGCCAAGCTTTCTTT | CAWRIGHVGQAFF
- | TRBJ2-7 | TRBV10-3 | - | TGTGCCATCAGGGGACAAACCGACGAGCAGTACTTC | CAIRGQTDEQYF
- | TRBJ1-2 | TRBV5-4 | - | TGTGCCAGCAGCTTGGGAGTGGGTCAGGATGGCTACACCTTC | CASSLGVGQDGYTF
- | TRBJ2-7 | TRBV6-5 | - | TGTGCCAGCAGTACCCGAGACAGAACCTACGAGCAGTACTTC | CASSTRDRTYEQYF
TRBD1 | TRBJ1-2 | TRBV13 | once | TGTGCCAGCAGCCTGTCGAGGGACAGGCCTAACTATGGCTACACCTTC | CASSLSRDRPNYGYTF
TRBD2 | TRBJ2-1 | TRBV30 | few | TGTGCCTGGAGTGTTCTAGCGGGCGCCGAGCAGTTCTTC | CAWSVLAGAEQFF
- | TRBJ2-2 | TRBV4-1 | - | TGCGCCAGCAGCCAAGATATTTCGGAGGGGCGTGGCACCGGGGAGCTGTTTTTT | CASSQDISEGRGTGELFF
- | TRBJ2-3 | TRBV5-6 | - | TGTGCCAGCATCCTTTGGCAGGGAGAGACAGATACGCAGTATTTT | CASILWQGETDTQYF
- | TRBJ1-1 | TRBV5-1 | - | TGCGCCAGCAGCTTGGACGGAACCGGGGGTTCCGAAGCTTTCTTT | CASSLDGTGGSEAFF
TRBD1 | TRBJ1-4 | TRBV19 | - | TGTGCCAGCCGGACAGGGGGAGTTGAAAAACTGTTTTTT | CASRTGGVEKLFF
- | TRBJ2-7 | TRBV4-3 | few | TGCGCCAGCAGCCAAGAGGCGGGGAGCTACGAGCAGTACTTC | CASSQEAGSYEQYF
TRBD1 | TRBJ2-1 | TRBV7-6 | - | TGTGCCAGCAGCTTAAGGGTCCGCGGACAGGCATACAATGAGCAGTTCTTC | CASSLRVRGQAYNEQFF
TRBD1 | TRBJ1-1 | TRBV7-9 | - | TGTGCCAGCAGCCTCAGAACAGGGGGGAACACTGAAGCTTTCTTT | CASSLRTGGNTEAFF
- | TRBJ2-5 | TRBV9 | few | TGTGCCAGCAGCGGTGGGCAAGAGACCCAGTACTTC | CASSGGQETQYF
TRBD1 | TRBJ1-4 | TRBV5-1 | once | TGCGCCAGCAGCAACGCGCAGGGGGCCTCAACTAATGAAAAACTGTTTTTT | CASSNAQGASTNEKLFF
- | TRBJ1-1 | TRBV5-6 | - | TGTGCCAGCAGCAATATTATCTCAGGCGAAGCTTTCTTT | CASSNIISGEAFF
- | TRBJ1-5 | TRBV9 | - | TGTGCCAGCAGCGTAGCCTCGGATCAGCCCCAGCATTTT | CASSVASDQPQHF
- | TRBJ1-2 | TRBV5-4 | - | TGTGCCAGCAGCTTGCCAGGGGAAGGATATGGCTACACCTTC | CASSLPGEGYGYTF
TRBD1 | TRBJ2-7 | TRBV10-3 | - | TGTGCCATCCGGTCCGGGACAGGCATAGACTACGAGCAGTACTTC | CAIRSGTGIDYEQYF